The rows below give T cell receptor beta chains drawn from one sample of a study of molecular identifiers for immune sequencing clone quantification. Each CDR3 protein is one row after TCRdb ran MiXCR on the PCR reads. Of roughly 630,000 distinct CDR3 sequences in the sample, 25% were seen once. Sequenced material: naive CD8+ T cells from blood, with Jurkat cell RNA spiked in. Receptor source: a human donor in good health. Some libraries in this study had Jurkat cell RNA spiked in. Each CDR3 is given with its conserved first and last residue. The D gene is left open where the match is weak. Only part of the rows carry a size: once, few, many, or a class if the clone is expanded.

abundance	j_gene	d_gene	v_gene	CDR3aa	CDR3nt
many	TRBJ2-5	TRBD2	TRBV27	CATRGGLQETQYF	TGTGCCACCCGGGGGGGTCTCCAAGAGACCCAGTACTTC
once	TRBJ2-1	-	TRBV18	CASSPPGAGSSSYNEQFF	TGTGCCAGCTCACCACCGGGAGCGGGTTCGAGCTCCTACAATGAGCAGTTCTTC
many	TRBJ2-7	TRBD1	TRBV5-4	CASSFGQGASYEQYF	TGTGCCAGCAGCTTCGGACAGGGGGCTTCCTACGAGCAGTACTTC
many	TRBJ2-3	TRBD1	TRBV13	CASSFGTAEDPSTDTQYF	TGTGCCAGCAGCTTTGGGACAGCCGAAGATCCTAGCACAGATACGCAGTATTTT
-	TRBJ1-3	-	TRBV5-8	CASSPERRSSGNTIYF	TGTGCCAGCAGCCCGGAGAGACGGTCCTCTGGAAACACCATATATTTT
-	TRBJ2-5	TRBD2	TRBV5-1	CASRLAGGPKTQYF	TGCGCCAGCAGACTAGCGGGAGGCCCGAAGACCCAGTACTTC
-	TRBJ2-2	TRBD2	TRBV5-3	CARSDDTSGSTGELFF	TGTGCCAGAAGCGACGACACTAGCGGGAGCACCGGGGAGCTGTTTTTT
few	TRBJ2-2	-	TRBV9	CASSGPRTSGELFF	TGTGCCAGCAGCGGCCCTAGGACCTCCGGGGAGCTGTTTTTT
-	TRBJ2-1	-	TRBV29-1	CSVVDSFYNEQFF	TGCAGCGTTGTGGACAGCTTCTACAATGAGCAGTTCTTC
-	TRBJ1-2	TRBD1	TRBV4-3	CSSSLYKTGSLLLGYTF	TGCTCCAGCAGCCTTTACAAGACAGGGTCCCTTTTATTGGGCTACACCTTC
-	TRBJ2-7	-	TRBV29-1	CSVEVDRNSYKQYF	TGCAGCGTTGAAGTCGACAGGAACTCCTACAAGCAGTACTTC
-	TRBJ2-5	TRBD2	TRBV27	CASSFGLAGERYF	TGTGCCAGCAGTTTTGGACTAGCGGGGGAACGGTACTTC
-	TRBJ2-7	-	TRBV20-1	CSAETDYEQYF	TGCAGTGCCGAGACAGACTACGAGCAGTACTTC
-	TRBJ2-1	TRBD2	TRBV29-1	CSAPGGGGGYNGQFF	TGCAGCGCCCCGGGCGGAGGCGGGGGTTACAATGGGCAGTTCTTC
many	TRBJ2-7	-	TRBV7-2	CASSSGDMSYEQYF	TGTGCCAGCAGCTCGGGGGACATGAGCTACGAGCAGTACTTC
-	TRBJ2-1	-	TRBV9	CASSVVQNEQFF	TGTGCCAGCAGCGTAGTGCAGAATGAGCAGTTCTTC
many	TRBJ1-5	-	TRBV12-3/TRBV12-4	CASSRTVNSNQPQHF	TGTGCCAGCAGCCGGACAGTAAATAGCAATCAGCCCCAGCATTTT
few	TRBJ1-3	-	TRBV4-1	CASSQTENGNTIYF	TGCGCCAGCAGCCAGACGGAAAATGGAAACACCATATATTTT
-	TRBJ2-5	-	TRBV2	CASSDFPSDHQETQYF	TGTGCCAGCAGTGATTTTCCTAGTGACCACCAAGAGACCCAGTACTTC
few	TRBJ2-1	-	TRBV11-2	CASSLGPPYNEQFF	TGTGCCAGCAGCTTAGGCCCCCCCTACAATGAGCAGTTCTTC
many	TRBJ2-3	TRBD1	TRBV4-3	CASRARQGAGDTQYF	TGCGCCAGCAGAGCAAGACAGGGGGCGGGAGATACGCAGTATTTT
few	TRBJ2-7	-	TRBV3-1	CASSGQLSSYEQYF	TGTGCCAGCAGCGGACAACTAAGCTCCTACGAGCAGTACTTC
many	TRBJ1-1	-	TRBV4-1	CASSHVGRSEAFF	TGCGCCAGCAGCCATGTAGGCCGGTCTGAAGCTTTCTTT
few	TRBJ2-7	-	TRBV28	CASSTGTGLAGGPYEQYF	TGTGCCAGCAGTACCGGGACAGGCTTGGCGGGAGGGCCCTACGAGCAGTACTTC
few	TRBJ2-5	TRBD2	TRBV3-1	CASSQERLAGGWETQYF	TGTGCCAGCAGCCAAGAGCGACTAGCGGGGGGGTGGGAGACCCAGTACTTC
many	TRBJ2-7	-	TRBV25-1	CASSAGFPDRFHHEQYF	TGTGCCAGCAGTGCGGGTTTTCCCGACAGGTTTCACCACGAGCAGTACTTC
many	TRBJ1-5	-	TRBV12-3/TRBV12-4	CASSLAKRGNQPQHF	TGTGCCAGCAGTTTAGCCAAACGTGGTAATCAGCCCCAGCATTTT
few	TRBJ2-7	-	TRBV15	CATSISASDTYEQYF	TGTGCCACCAGCATCTCCGCTAGCGACACCTACGAGCAGTACTTC
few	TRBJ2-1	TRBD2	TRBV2	CAGLAGSGDEQFF	TGTGCCGGACTAGCGGGAAGTGGAGATGAGCAGTTCTTC
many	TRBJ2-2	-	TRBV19	CASSFTVNTGELFF	TGTGCCAGTAGTTTTACAGTGAACACCGGGGAGCTGTTTTTT
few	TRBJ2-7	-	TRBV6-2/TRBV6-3	CASMTDTGPSNSYEQYF	TGTGCCAGCATGACGGACACCGGTCCCTCGAATAGCTACGAGCAGTACTTC
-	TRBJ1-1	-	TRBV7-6	CASSRSLRDAEAFF	TGTGCCAGCAGCCGATCCCTCAGGGACGCTGAAGCTTTCTTT
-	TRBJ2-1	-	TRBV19	CASSIGSGAIFNEQFF	TGTGCCAGTAGTATCGGTTCAGGGGCAATCTTTAATGAGCAGTTCTTC